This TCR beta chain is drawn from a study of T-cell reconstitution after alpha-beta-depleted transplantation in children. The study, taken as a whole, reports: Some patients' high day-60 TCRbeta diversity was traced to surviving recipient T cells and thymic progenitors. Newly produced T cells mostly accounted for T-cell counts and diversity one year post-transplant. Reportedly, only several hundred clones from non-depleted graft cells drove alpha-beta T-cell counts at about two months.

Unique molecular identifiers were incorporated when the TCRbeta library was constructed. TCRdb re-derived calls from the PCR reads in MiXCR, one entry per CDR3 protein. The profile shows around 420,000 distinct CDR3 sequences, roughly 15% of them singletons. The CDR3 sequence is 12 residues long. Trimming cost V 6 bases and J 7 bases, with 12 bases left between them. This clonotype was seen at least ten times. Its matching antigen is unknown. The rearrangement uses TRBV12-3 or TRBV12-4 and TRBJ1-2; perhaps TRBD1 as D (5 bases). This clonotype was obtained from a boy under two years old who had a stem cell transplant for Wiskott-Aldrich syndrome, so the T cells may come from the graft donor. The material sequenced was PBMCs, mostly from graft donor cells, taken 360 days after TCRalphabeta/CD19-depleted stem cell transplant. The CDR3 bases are TGTGCCAGCAGCAAAAGGGGTCCTGGCTACACCTTC. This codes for CASSKRGPGYTF.